The 27 T cell receptor beta chains presented below share a single source sample, sequenced in a study of shared clonotypes between healthy human individuals. The method was immunoSEQ multiplex PCR; TCRdb's version includes in-frame clones alone and lacks a portion of them. The profile covers about 470,000 clones, with roughly 83% appearing a single time and 13% taken by the ten largest. The material sequenced was PBMCs. The receptors here all came from a woman in her thirties or forties in good health. Some clones in this sample may be carry-over from other donors' samples.

The rearrangement uses TRBV5-1 and TRBJ2-6, with D uncertain. V lost 6 bases, J lost 4 bases, and 17 bases lay in between. The CDR3 covers 16 residues. Germline V gives CDR1 SGHRS, CDR2 YFSETQ. The CDR3 region is CASTPGGTLGANVLTF. The CDR3 coding sequence is TGCGCCAGCACTCCAGGTGGAACGTTGGGGGCCAACGTCCTGACTTTC.

CDR3 region: CASDRSGNTYNEQFF. The CDR3 coding sequence is TGCGCCAGCGATCGTAGTGGGAACACCTACAATGAGCAGTTCTTC. The rearrangement uses TRBV5-1 and TRBJ2-1; D gene ambiguous. Trimming removed 7 bases from V and 2 bases from J, with 16 bases in between. Germline CDR1 and CDR2: SGHRS and YFSETQ. This CDR3 region has 15 residues.

The J gene is TRBJ2-7, the V gene TRBV7-3; D not resolved. Deletions cut 1 base from V and 3 bases from J, with 13 bases between. CDR3 length equals 15 residues. In germline, CDR1 is SGHTA, CDR2 FQGTGA. The chain's CDR3 is CASSLMGGNDYEQYF. CDR3 coding DNA: TGTGCCAGCAGCTTAATGGGTGGGAATGACTACGAGCAGTACTTC.

The chain is built from TRBV7-2 and TRBJ2-7, with D hard to call. V lost 4 bases, J lost 0 bases, and 4 bases lay in between. Germline values: CDR1 SGHTA, CDR2 FQGNSA. The CDR3 extends over 12 amino acids. The CDR3 sequence: CASSSPSYEQYF. The CDR3 DNA reads TGTGCCAGCAGCTCCCCCTCCTACGAGCAGTACTTC.

The V gene is TRBV6-1, the J gene TRBJ2-7, with 7 bases lining up with TRBD1. The CDR3 totals 15 residues. V was pared by 4 bases and J by 0 bases, with 6 bases of the junction left unmatched. Germline loops: CDR1 MNHNS, CDR2 SASEGT. The CDR3 loop is CASSAGQTTSYEQYF. DNA of the CDR3: TGTGCCAGCAGTGCGGGACAGACCACCTCCTACGAGCAGTACTTC.

The rearrangement uses TRBV2 and TRBJ2-1, with D hard to call. Trimming stripped 7 bases from V and 7 bases from J, with 11 bases between. This CDR3 has 12 residues. From germline, CDR1 is SNHLY and CDR2 FYNNEI. This CDR3 reads CASKLAINEQFF. The CDR3 nucleotides read TGTGCCAGCAAATTAGCAATTAATGAGCAGTTCTTC.

The rearrangement joins TRBV27 to TRBJ2-1; the D gene is possibly TRBD2 (5 bases). Germline V gene data show CDR1 as MNHEY and CDR2 as SMNVEV (reference sequence). This CDR3 spans 11 amino acids. Trimming pared 6 bases from V and 10 bases from J, leaving 10 bases between. The CDR3 sequence is CASSHRGEQFF. The CDR3 DNA reads as TGTGCCAGCAGCCACCGCGGGGAGCAGTTCTTC.

This rearrangement joins TRBV15 to TRBJ2-6; D may be TRBD1 (6 bases). With 0 bases removed from V and 1 base from J, the gap between germline ends came to 16 bases. CDR1 LNHNV and CDR2 YYDKDF come from the germline V gene (reference sequence). The CDR3 is 19 residues long. The CDR3: CATSRELTGDPSGANVLTF. The CDR3 nucleotides read TGTGCCACCAGCAGAGAATTGACAGGTGACCCTTCTGGGGCCAACGTCCTGACTTTC.

The sample holds one count of this clone. The CDR3 nucleotides are TGTGCCACCAGCGAAAAGCGGGAGGGCACAGATACGCAGTATTTT. Amino acids: CATSEKREGTDTQYF. V usage is TRBV15 and J usage is TRBJ2-3; 9 bases match TRBD2. Trimming took 5 bases from V and 1 from J; bases not matched to a gene: 4. The germline gives CDR1 LNHNV, CDR2 YYDKDF (reference sequence). CDR3 length: 15 residues. The whole variable domain, remainder taken from reference TRBV15 and TRBJ2-3, is DAMVIQNPRYQVTQFGKPVTLSCSQTLNHNVMYWYQQKSSQAPKLLFHYYDKDFNNEADTPDNFQSRRPNTSFCFLDIRSPGLGDTAMYLCATSEKREGTDTQYFGPGTRLTVL.

The chain combines TRBV28 with TRBJ1-6, with 11 bases lining up with TRBD1. The V gene's germline CDR1 is MDHEN and CDR2 SYDVKM. The CDR3 has 15 residues. With 5 bases clipped from V and 6 bases from J, the junction kept 3 bases outside the gene matches. This chain's CDR3 is CASSRGTGGNSPLHF. CDR3 DNA: TGTGCCAGCAGTCGCGGGACAGGGGGTAATTCACCCCTCCACTTT.

V and J are TRBV2 and TRBJ2-2, with 11 bases aligning to TRBD2. The CDR3 consists of 14 residues. The J segment lost 5 bases and the V segment lost 7 bases, leaving 3 bases of the junction unmatched. Germline lookup yields CDR1 SNHLY and CDR2 FYNNEI. The CDR3: CASTRTSGTGELFF. The CDR3 DNA reads as TGTGCCAGCACCAGGACTAGCGGGACCGGGGAGCTGTTTTTT.

This clone was found a few times. The V call is TRBV30, the J call TRBJ1-2; D gene unclear. Germline CDR1 reads GTSNPN; CDR2 reads SVGIG (reference sequence). This CDR3 is 14 amino acids long. The V end lost 0 bases, the J end lost 4 bases, and 12 bases lay between the germline ends. CDR3: CAWSVEVFAYGYTF. The CDR3 DNA reads as TGTGCCTGGAGTGTAGAGGTGTTCGCCTATGGCTACACCTTC.

This chain uses TRBV4-3 with TRBJ2-7; 8 positions agree with TRBD2. V lost 3 bases and J lost 2; bases outside the gene matches: 9. The CDR3 has 16 amino acids. Germline CDR1 reads LGHNA; CDR2 reads YSLEER. CDR3 amino acids: CASSQRDGLAPYEQYF. The CDR3 nucleotides read TGCGCCAGCAGCCAGCGAGACGGACTAGCCCCCTACGAGCAGTACTTC.

CDR3 region: CASSAGGTDNYGYTF. The CDR3, as DNA: TGTGCCAGCAGTGCGGGGGGGACGGACAACTATGGCTACACCTTC. V is TRBV9 and J is TRBJ1-2, with D perhaps matching TRBD1 (5 bases). Germline values: CDR1 SGDLS, CDR2 YYNGEE. V lost 5 bases, J lost 2 bases, and 16 bases lay in between. The CDR3 length is 15 residues.

The gene calls are TRBV28 and TRBJ2-7; tentative D call: TRBD1 (6 bases). The V and J ends lost 2 bases and 4 bases respectively, with 15 bases between them. Germline lookup yields CDR1 MDHEN and CDR2 SYDVKM. This CDR3 comprises 15 residues. The CDR3 sequence is CASSLGADSSYEQYF. The CDR3 DNA reads TGTGCCAGCAGTTTAGGTGCGGACAGCTCTTACGAGCAGTACTTC.

The rearrangement links TRBV19 to TRBJ2-5; D gene ambiguous. The V gene's germline CDR1 is LNHDA and CDR2 SQIVND (reference sequence). V lost 3 bases, J lost 5 bases, and 16 bases lay in between. This CDR3 has 15 amino acids. The CDR3 loop reads CASSINGLVRETQYF. The CDR3 DNA follows: TGTGCCAGTAGTATCAACGGCCTGGTTAGGGAGACCCAGTACTTC.

This sequence joins TRBV7-8 and TRBJ2-1; D is possibly TRBD2 (5 bases). This CDR3 contains 11 residues. The germline V gene has CDR1 SGHVS and CDR2 FQNEAQ. V was cut by 2 bases and J by 12 bases, with 8 bases left in between. CDR3 protein: CASSLSGGQFF. In DNA form, the CDR3 reads TGTGCCAGCAGCTTATCTGGAGGGCAGTTCTTC.

This clone was counted only a few times. The rearrangement links TRBV6-1 to TRBJ1-1; D gene unclear. The CDR3 runs to 12 residues. V lost 7 bases to trimming and J lost 11 bases, with 17 bases between them. The germline V gene has CDR1 MNHNS and CDR2 SASEGT. CDR3: CASNWGSAAAFF. CDR3 DNA: TGTGCCAGCAATTGGGGATCGGCGGCGGCTTTCTTT.

The chain has TRBV7-2 and TRBJ2-7; perhaps TRBD1 as D (6 bases). CDR3 size: 15 residues. V lost 1 base, J lost 3 bases, and 13 bases lay in between. From germline, CDR1 is SGHTA and CDR2 FQGNSA. The DNA for the CDR3 is TGTGCCAGCAGCTTAGTATTCGGACAGAACTACGAGCAGTACTTC. Translated: CASSLVFGQNYEQYF.

The genes are TRBV7-9 and TRBJ2-7, with D tentatively TRBD2 (5 bases). With 2 bases removed from V and 6 bases from J, the gap between germline ends came to 17 bases. CDR1 and CDR2 (germline): SEHNR, FQNEAQ (reference sequence). The CDR3 is made up of 15 amino acids. CDR3 region: CASSLRASTSREQYF. The CDR3 DNA is TGTGCCAGCAGCTTAAGGGCTAGCACTTCCCGCGAGCAGTACTTC.

The J gene is TRBJ2-3, the V gene TRBV2; 7 bases match TRBD1. The CDR3 spans 15 residues. The germline gives CDR1 SNHLY, CDR2 FYNNEI. The ends lost 6 bases at V and 2 bases at J; junction bases unmatched: 8. The CDR3 loop reads CASRLGTVATDTQYF. The CDR3 nucleotides read TGTGCCAGCAGGCTCGGGACAGTAGCCACAGATACGCAGTATTTT.

V gene TRBV7-8 combines with J gene TRBJ2-1, with D maybe TRBD1 (6 bases). Per the germline V gene, CDR1 is SGHVS and CDR2 is FQNEAQ. The CDR3 totals 11 residues. Trimming took 11 bases from V and 8 from J, leaving 13 bases between them. The CDR3: CAGVAGDEQFF. The DNA for the CDR3 is TGTGCCGGGGTAGCAGGGGATGAGCAGTTCTTC.

The V call is TRBV19, the J call TRBJ1-1; 7 bases line up with TRBD1. V lost 5 bases, J lost 4 bases, and 7 bases stayed unmatched. Germline CDR1 is LNHDA and CDR2 is SQIVND (reference sequence). CDR3 length equals 14 residues. CDR3 bases: TGTGCCAGTAGTTCGACAGGGACGGGCACTGAAGCTTTCTTT. Translated, it gives CASSSTGTGTEAFF.

This chain joins TRBV7-9 and TRBJ1-5; D gene uncertain. Trimming left V 1 base short and J 6 bases short, with 13 bases between. This CDR3 comprises 15 residues. Germline V CDR1 and CDR2: SEHNR, FQNEAQ (reference sequence). CDR3 sequence (DNA): TGTGCCAGCAGCTTAGAGTCTTTCGGGAGTCAGCCCCAGCATTTT. This sequence encodes CASSLESFGSQPQHF.

V is TRBV28 and J is TRBJ2-7; 11 nucleotides agree with TRBD2. V was pared by 6 bases and J by 3 bases, with 10 bases of the junction left unmatched. CDR3 length: 16 amino acids. Germline V gives CDR1 MDHEN, CDR2 SYDVKM. The CDR3 region has the DNA TGTGCCAGCAGGTACAAGGGACTAGCGGTTAGCTACGAGCAGTACTTC. Translating gives CASRYKGLAVSYEQYF. The variable domain in full, completed from reference TRBV28 and TRBJ2-7, reads DVKVTQSSRYLVKRTGEKVFLECVQDMDHENMFWYRQDPGLGLRLIYFSYDVKMKEKGDIPEGYSVSREKKERFSLILESASTNQTSMYLCASRYKGLAVSYEQYFGPGTRLTVT.

This chain uses TRBV9 with TRBJ2-1; 8 nucleotides match TRBD2. Looked up from germline, CDR1 is SGDLS and CDR2 is YYNGEE. This CDR3 region has 17 residues. Germline trimming cut 0 bases from V and 4 bases from J; bases unmatched to any gene: 9. CDR3 region: CASSVAGGRGVYNEQFF. For the CDR3, the DNA is TGTGCCAGCAGCGTAGCGGGGGGGCGTGGGGTTTACAATGAGCAGTTCTTC.

The chain recombines TRBV4-2 with TRBJ2-3, with TRBD2 matching 13 bases. The V gene end was trimmed by 6 bases and the J gene end by 5 bases; junction bases not matched to a gene: 8. The CDR3 runs to 16 residues. Germline V gene sequence: CDR1 LGHNA, CDR2 YNFKEQ. CDR3 amino acids: CASRRTSGGPGDTQYF. The CDR3 DNA sequence: TGTGCCAGCAGGCGGACTAGCGGGGGCCCCGGAGATACGCAGTATTTT.